The entry that follows covers one T cell receptor (beta chain) sequence. In the PCR, 60 Vbeta and 13 Jbeta primers were used. Clones were sequenced by immunoSEQ multiplex PCR, and TCRdb holds only the in-frame ones, with some missing. This sample's table has more than 50,000 clones. The data belong to a study of cytomegalovirus exposure and HLA in healthy donors. Germline lookup yields CDR1 SGHVS and CDR2 FQNEAQ. Trimming took 4 bases from V and 6 from J; bases not matched to a gene: 4. CDR3 length: 14 amino acids. This chain joins TRBV7-8 and TRBJ2-2; 8 nucleotides line up with TRBD1. The clonotype comes from a man in his late teens or twenties in good health and CMV-seropositive. Input material: PBMCs. CDR3 sequence reads: CASSSPQGAGELFF. CDR3 bases: TGTGCCAGCAGCTCGCCACAGGGGGCCGGGGAGCTGTTTTTT.